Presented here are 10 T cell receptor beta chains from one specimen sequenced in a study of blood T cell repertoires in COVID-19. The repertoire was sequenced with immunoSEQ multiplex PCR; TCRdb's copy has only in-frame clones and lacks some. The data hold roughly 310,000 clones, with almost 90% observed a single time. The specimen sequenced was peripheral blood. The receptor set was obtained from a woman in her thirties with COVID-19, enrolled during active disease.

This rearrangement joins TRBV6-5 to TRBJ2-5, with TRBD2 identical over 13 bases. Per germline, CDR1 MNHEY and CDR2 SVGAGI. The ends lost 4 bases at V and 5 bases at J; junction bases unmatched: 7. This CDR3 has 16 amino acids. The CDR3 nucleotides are TGTGCCAGCAGTTTACTCGGACTAGCGGGAGAGGAGACCCAGTACTTC. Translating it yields CASSLLGLAGEETQYF.

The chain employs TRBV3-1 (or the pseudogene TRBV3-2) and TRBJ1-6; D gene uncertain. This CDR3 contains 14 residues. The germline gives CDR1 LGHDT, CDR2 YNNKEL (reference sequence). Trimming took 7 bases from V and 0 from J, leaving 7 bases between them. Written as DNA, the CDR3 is TGTGCCAGCAAAGGGAGCTCCTATAATTCACCCCTCCACTTT. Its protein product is CASKGSSYNSPLHF.

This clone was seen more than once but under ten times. CDR3 sequence (DNA): TGTGCCAGCAGTGTGTCAGGGAATCAGCCCCAGCATTTT. Protein sequence: CASSVSGNQPQHF. The chain carries TRBV2 and TRBJ1-5; D might be TRBD1 (5 bases). The germline gives CDR1 SNHLY, CDR2 FYNNEI. With 4 bases removed from V and 4 bases from J, the gap between germline ends came to 8 bases. The CDR3 sequence is 13 residues long.

The DNA for the CDR3 is TGTGCCTGGAGTGCAAACAGGATAGGGGCAGATACGCAGTATTTT. Encoded protein: CAWSANRIGADTQYF. The genes are TRBV30 and TRBJ2-3, with D perhaps TRBD1 (5 bases). V was clipped by 1 base and J by 4 bases, with 15 bases between them. The CDR3 consists of 15 residues. Germline-derived CDR1 and CDR2 are GTSNPN and SVGIG (reference sequence). Full variable domain (rest looked up from reference TRBV30 and TRBJ2-3): SQTIHQWPATLVQPVGSPLSLECTVEGTSNPNLYWYRQAAGRGLQLLFYSVGIGQISSEVPQNLSASRPQDRQFILSSKKLLLSDSGFYLCAWSANRIGADTQYFGPGTRLTVL.

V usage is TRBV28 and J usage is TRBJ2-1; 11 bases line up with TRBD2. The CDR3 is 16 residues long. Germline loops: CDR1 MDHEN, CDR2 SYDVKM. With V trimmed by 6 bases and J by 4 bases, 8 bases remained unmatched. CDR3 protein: CASSSGLAGDYNEQFF. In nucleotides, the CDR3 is TGTGCCAGCAGCTCAGGACTAGCGGGTGATTACAATGAGCAGTTCTTC. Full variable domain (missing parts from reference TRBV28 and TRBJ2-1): DVKVTQSSRYLVKRTGEKVFLECVQDMDHENMFWYRQDPGLGLRLIYFSYDVKMKEKGDIPEGYSVSREKKERFSLILESASTNQTSMYLCASSSGLAGDYNEQFFGPGTRLTVL.

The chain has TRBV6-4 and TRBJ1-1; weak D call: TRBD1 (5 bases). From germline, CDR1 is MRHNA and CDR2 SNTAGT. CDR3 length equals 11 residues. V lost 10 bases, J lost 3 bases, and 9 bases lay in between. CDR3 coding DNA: TGTGCCATGACAGAGGACACTGAAGCTTTCTTT. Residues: CAMTEDTEAFF.

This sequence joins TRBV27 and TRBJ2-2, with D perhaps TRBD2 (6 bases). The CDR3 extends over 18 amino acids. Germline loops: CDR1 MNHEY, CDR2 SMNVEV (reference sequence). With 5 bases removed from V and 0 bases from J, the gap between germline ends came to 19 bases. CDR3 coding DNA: TGTGCCAGCAGTCCCCGGGACTTAGCCGGCGCGAACACCGGGGAGCTGTTTTTT. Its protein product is CASSPRDLAGANTGELFF.

CDR3 nucleotides: TGTGCCAGTAGTATAGGTGCCAGGTCGAACACTGAAGCTTTCTTT. Protein product: CASSIGARSNTEAFF. The V gene is TRBV19, the J gene TRBJ1-1; D ambiguous. The ends were cut back, 1 base at V and 1 base at J, with 10 bases in the middle. The length of the CDR3 is 15 residues. Germline CDR1 and CDR2: LNHDA and SQIVND (reference sequence).

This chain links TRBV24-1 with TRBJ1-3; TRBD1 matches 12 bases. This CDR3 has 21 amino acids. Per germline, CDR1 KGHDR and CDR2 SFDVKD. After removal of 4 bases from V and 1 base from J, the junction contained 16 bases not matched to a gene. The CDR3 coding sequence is TGTGCCACCAGTGAAGGAACTGAGTGGGACAGGGGGCAGCGTTCTGGAAACACCATATATTTT. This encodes CATSEGTEWDRGQRSGNTIYF.

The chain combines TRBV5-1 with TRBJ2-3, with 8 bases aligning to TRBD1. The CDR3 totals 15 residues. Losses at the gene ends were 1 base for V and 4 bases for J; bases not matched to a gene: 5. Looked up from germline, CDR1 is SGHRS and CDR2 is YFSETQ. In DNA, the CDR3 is TGCGCCAGCAGCTTGAGGGCAGGGGGCTCAGATACGCAGTATTTT. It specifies CASSLRAGGSDTQYF.